This T cell receptor (beta chain) is from a study of radiotherapy plus CTLA-4 blockade in lung cancer. Overall study results and limits: Blood saw expansion of tumor-derived TCR clones after radiotherapy plus ipilimumab. Reported findings show early blood T cell clone dynamics, with interferon-beta, best predicted response.

Libraries were prepared by immunoSEQ multiplex PCR; TCRdb keeps only in-frame clonotypes and omits some of them. The sample contains roughly 90,000 clones, around 84% of which appear only once. V dropped 4 bases and J dropped 0 bases, with 9 bases sitting between them. Germline V gives CDR1 SGHNT, CDR2 YENEEA. The CDR3 is 15 residues long. A note on this clone: Its antigen remains unknown.

The chain has TRBV11-3 and TRBJ2-2; D is tentatively TRBD1 or TRBD2 (5 bases each). The sample here was peripheral blood, taken from a patient treated with radiotherapy plus ipilimumab. The receptor was isolated from a human donor with non-small cell lung cancer that progressed on radiotherapy plus ipilimumab. This CDR3 is CASSSGTTNTGELFF. As DNA, the CDR3 is TGTGCCAGCAGCTCCGGGACGACGAACACCGGGGAGCTGTTTTTT. The entire variable domain, with the rest obtained from reference TRBV11-3 and TRBJ2-2, is as follows: EAGVVQSPRYKIIEKKQPVAFWCNPISGHNTLYWYLQNLGQGPELLIRYENEEAVDDSQLPKDRFSAERLKGVDSTLKIQPAELGDSAVYLCASSSGTTNTGELFFGEGSRLTVL.